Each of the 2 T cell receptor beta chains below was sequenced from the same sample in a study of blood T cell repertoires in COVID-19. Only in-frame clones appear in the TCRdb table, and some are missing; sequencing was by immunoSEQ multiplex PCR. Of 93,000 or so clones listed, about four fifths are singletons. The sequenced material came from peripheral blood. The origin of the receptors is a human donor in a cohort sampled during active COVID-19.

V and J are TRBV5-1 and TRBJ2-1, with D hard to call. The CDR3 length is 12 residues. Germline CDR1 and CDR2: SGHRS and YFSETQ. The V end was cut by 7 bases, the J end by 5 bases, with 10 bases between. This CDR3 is CASGPTHNEQFF. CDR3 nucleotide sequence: TGCGCCAGCGGCCCCACACACAATGAGCAGTTCTTC.

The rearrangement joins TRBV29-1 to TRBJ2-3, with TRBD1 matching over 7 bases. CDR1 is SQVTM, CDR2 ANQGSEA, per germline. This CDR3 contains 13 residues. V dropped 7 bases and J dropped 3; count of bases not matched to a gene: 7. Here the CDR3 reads CSAEGTATDTQYF. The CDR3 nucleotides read TGCAGCGCGGAAGGGACAGCAACAGATACGCAGTATTTT.